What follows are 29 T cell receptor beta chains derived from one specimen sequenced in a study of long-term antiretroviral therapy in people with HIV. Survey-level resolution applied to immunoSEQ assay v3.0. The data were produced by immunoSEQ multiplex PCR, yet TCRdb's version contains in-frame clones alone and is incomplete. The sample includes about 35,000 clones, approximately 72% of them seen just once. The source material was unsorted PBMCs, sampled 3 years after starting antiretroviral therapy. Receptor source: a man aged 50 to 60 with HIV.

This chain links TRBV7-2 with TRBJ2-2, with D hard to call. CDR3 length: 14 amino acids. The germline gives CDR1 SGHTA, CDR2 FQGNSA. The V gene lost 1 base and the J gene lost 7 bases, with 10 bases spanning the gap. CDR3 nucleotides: TGTGCCAGCAGCTTAGAGACCCCCCGCGGGGAGCTGTTTTTT. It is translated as CASSLETPRGELFF. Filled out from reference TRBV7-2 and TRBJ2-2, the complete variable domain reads GAGVSQSPSNKVTEKGKDVELRCDPISGHTALYWYRQSLGQGLEFLIYFQGNSAPDKSGLPSDRFSAERTGGSVSTLTIQRTQQEDSAVYLCASSLETPRGELFFGEGSRLTVL.

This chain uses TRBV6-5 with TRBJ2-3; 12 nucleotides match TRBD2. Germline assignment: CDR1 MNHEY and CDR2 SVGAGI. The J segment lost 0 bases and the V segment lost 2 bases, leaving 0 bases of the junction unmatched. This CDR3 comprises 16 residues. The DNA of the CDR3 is TGTGCCAGCAGTTACGGGACTAGCGGGAGCACAGATACGCAGTATTTT. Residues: CASSYGTSGSTDTQYF.

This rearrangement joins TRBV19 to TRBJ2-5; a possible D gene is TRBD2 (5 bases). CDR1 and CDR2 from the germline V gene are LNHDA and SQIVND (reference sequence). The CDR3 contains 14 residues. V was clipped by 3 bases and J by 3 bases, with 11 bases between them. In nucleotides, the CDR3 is TGTGCCAGTAGTATGGTGGGAGCGGAAGAGACCCAGTACTTC. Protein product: CASSMVGAEETQYF.

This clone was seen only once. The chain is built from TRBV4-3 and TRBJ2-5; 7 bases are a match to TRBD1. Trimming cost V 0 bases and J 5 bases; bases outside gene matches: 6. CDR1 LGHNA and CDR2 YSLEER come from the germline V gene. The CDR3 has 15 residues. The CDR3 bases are TGCGCCAGCAGCCAAGACAACAGGGGCGGGGAGACCCAGTACTTC. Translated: CASSQDNRGGETQYF.

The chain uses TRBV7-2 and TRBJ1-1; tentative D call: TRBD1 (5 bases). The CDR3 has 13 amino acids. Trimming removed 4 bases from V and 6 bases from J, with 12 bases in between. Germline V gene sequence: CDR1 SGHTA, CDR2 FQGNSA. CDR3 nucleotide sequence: TGTGCCAGCAGCTCGCATCTGGGGGCTGAAGCTTTCTTT. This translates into CASSSHLGAEAFF. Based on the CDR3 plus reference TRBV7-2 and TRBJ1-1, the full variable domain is GAGVSQSPSNKVTEKGKDVELRCDPISGHTALYWYRQSLGQGLEFLIYFQGNSAPDKSGLPSDRFSAERTGGSVSTLTIQRTQQEDSAVYLCASSSHLGAEAFFGQGTRLTVV.

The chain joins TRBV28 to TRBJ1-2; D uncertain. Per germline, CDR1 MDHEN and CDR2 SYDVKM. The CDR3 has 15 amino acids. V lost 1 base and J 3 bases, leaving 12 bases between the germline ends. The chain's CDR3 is CASSLYATADYGYTF. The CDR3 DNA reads TGTGCCAGCAGTTTATATGCCACTGCGGACTATGGCTACACCTTC.

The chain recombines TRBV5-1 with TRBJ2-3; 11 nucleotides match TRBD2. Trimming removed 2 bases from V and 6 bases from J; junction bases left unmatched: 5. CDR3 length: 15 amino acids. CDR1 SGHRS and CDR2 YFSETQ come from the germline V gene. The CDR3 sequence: CASSLDSGRGDTQYF. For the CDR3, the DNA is TGCGCCAGCAGCTTAGATAGCGGGAGGGGTGATACGCAGTATTTT. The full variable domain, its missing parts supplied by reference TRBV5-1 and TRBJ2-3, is KAGVTQTPRYLIKTRGQQVTLSCSPISGHRSVSWYQQTPGQGLQFLFEYFSETQRNKGNFPGRFSGRQFSNSRSEMNVSTLELGDSALYLCASSLDSGRGDTQYFGPGTRLTVL.

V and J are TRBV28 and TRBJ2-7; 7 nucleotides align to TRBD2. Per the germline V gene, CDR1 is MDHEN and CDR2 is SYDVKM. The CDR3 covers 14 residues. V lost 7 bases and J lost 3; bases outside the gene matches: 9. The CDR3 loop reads CASTRAWTSYEQYF. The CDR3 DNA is TGTGCCAGCACCCGAGCTTGGACTAGCTACGAGCAGTACTTC.

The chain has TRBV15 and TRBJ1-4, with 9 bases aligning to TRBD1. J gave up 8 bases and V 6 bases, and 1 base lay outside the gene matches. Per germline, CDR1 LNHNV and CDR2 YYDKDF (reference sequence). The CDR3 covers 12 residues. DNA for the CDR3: TGTGCCACCAGACAGGGGGCGGAAAAACTGTTTTTT. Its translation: CATRQGAEKLFF.

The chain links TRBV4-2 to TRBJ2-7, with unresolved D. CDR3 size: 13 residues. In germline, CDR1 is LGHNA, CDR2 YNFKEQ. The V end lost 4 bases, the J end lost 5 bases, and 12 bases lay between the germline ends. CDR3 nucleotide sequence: TGTGCCAGCAGCCGCATTCTAGGCGACGAGCAGTACTTC. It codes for CASSRILGDEQYF.

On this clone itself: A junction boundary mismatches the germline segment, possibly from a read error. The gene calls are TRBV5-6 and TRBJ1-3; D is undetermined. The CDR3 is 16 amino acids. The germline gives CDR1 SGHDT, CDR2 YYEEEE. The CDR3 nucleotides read TGTGCCAGCAGCTTGGTTAGGGATTACTCTAGAAACACCATATATTTT. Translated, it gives CASSLVRDYSRNTIYF.

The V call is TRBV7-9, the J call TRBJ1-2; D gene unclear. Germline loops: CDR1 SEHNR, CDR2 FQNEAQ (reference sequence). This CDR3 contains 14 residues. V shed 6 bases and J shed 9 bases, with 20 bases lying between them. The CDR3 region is CASSRPETYFRYTF. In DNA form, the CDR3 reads TGTGCCAGCAGTCGCCCGGAAACCTACTTTCGCTACACCTTC.

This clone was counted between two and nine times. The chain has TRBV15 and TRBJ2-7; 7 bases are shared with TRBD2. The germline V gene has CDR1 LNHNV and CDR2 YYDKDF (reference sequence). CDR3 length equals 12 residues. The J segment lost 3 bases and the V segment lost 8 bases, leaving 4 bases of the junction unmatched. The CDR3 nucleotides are TGTGCCACCTCGACGGGGGGCTACGAGCAGTACTTC. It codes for CATSTGGYEQYF.

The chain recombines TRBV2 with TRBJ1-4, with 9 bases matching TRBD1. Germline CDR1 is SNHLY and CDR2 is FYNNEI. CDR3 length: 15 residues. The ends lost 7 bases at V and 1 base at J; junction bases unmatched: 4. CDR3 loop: CASNPGQGTNEKLFF. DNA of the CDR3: TGTGCCAGCAACCCGGGACAGGGAACTAATGAAAAACTGTTTTTT.

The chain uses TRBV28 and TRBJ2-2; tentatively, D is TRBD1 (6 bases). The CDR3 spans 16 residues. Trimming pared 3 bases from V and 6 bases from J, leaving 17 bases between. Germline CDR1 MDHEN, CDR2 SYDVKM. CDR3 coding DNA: TGTGCCAGCAGTTTTCCCGGGACAACAACCGCCGGGGAGCTGTTTTTT. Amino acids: CASSFPGTTTAGELFF.

In DNA form, the CDR3 reads TGTGCCAGCAGGGGCGGACTAGCGGGGGGCCTTAGCACAGATACGCAGTATTTT. The encoded protein is CASRGGLAGGLSTDTQYF. This chain uses TRBV2 with TRBJ2-3; TRBD2 matches at 14 bases. V gave up 6 bases and J gave up 0 bases; unmatched junction bases: 8. In germline, CDR1 is SNHLY, CDR2 FYNNEI. The CDR3 consists of 18 residues. The variable domain in full, with the rest retrieved from reference TRBV2 and TRBJ2-3, is EPEVTQTPSHQVTQMGQEVILRCVPISNHLYFYWYRQILGQKVEFLVSFYNNEISEKSEIFDDQFSVERPDGSNFTLKIRSTKLEDSAMYFCASRGGLAGGLSTDTQYFGPGTRLTVL.

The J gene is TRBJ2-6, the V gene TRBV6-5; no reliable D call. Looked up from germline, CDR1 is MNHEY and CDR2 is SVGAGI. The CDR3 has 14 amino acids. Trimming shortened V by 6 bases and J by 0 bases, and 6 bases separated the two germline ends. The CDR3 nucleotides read TGTGCCAGCAGGATCGGCTCTGGGGCCAACGTCCTGACTTTC. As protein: CASRIGSGANVLTF.

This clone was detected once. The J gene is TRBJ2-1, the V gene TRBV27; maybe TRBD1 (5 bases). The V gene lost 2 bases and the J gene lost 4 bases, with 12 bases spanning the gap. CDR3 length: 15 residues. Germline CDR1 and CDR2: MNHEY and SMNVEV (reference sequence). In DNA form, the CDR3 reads TGTGCCAGCAGTTTACAGGGAATAATTTACAATGAGCAGTTCTTC. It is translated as CASSLQGIIYNEQFF.

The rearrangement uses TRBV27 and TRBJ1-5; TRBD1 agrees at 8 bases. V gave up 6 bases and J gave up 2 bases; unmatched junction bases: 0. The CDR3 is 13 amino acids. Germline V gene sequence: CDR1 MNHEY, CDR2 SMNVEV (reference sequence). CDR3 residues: CASRDRGNQPQHF. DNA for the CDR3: TGTGCCAGCAGGGACAGGGGCAATCAGCCCCAGCATTTT.

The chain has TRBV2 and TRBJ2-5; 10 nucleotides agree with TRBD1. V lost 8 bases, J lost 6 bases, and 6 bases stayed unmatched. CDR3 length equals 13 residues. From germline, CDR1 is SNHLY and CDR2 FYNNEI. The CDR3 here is CASCRDRGKTQYF. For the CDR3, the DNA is TGTGCCAGCTGCCGGGACAGGGGAAAGACCCAGTACTTC.

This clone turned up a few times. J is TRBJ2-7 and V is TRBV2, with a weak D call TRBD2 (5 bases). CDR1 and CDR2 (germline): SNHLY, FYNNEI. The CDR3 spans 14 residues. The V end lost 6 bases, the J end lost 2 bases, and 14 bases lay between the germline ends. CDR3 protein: CASRTGRRTYEQYF. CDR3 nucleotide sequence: TGTGCCAGCAGGACGGGAAGACGTACCTACGAGCAGTACTTC.

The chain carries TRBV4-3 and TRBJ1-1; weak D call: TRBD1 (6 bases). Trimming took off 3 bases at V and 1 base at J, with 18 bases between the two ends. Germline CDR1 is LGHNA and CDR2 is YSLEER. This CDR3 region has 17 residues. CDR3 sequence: CASSHLFNVQGNTEAFF. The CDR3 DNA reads TGCGCCAGCAGCCACCTCTTTAACGTACAGGGGAACACTGAAGCTTTCTTT.

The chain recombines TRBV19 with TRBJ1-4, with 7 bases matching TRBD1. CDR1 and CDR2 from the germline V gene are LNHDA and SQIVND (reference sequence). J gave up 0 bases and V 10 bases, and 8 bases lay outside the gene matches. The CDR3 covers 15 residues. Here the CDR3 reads CATKDRPATNEKLFF. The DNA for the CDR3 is TGTGCCACCAAGGACAGGCCTGCAACTAATGAAAAACTGTTTTTT.

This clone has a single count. The CDR3 protein is CASSLTHGGETQYF. The CDR3 DNA is TGTGCCAGCAGCTTGACCCATGGAGGGGAGACCCAGTACTTC. J is TRBJ2-5 and V is TRBV7-2; D is perhaps TRBD2 (6 bases). Germline CDR1 and CDR2: SGHTA and FQGNSA. V was shortened by 3 bases and J by 5 bases, with 13 bases between the two germline ends. The CDR3 is 14 residues long.

The chain's CDR3 is CASSVVAMPGNEQFF. The CDR3 region has the DNA TGTGCCAGCAGCGTAGTAGCGATGCCTGGCAATGAGCAGTTCTTC. The chain uses TRBV9 and TRBJ2-1, with D maybe TRBD2 (5 bases). V lost 0 bases, J lost 6 bases, and 13 bases lay in between. Germline CDR1 SGDLS, CDR2 YYNGEE. This CDR3 contains 15 residues.

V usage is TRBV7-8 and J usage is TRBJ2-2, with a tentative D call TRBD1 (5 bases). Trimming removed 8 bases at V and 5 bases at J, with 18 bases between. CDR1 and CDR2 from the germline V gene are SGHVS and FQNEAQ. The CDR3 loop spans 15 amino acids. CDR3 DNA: TGTGCCAGCGGGCCGCCAAGGGGCCGGACCGGGGAGCTGTTTTTT. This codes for CASGPPRGRTGELFF.

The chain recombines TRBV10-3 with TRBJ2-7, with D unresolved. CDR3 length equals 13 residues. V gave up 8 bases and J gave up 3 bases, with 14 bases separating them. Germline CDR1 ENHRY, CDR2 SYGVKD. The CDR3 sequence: CAIPERVLYEQYF. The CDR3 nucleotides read TGTGCCATCCCCGAAAGGGTGCTCTACGAGCAGTACTTC.

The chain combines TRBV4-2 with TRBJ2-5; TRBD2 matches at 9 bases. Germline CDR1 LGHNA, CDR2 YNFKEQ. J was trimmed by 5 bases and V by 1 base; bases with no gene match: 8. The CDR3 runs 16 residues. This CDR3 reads CASSQGSGGIGETQYF. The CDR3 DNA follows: TGTGCCAGCAGCCAAGGAAGCGGGGGGATTGGGGAGACCCAGTACTTC.

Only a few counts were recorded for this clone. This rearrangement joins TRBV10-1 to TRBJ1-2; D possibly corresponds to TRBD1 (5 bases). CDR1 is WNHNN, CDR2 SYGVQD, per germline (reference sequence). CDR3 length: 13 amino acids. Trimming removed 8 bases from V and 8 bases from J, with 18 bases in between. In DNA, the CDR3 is TGCGCCAGCCATTCCAGGGCCGTGGGAGGCTACACCTTC. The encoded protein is CASHSRAVGGYTF.